Below, one TCR beta chain is given with its context. The data were taken from a study of blood T cell repertoires in COVID-19. CDR3 size: 13 residues. V gave up 2 bases and J gave up 4 bases, with 9 bases separating them. Looked up from germline, CDR1 is SGHTA and CDR2 is FQGNSA. Sequenced by immunoSEQ multiplex PCR; TCRdb stores in-frame clones only, minus some. The repertoire holds 150,000 to 200,000 clones, with around 87% as singletons. The chain joins TRBV7-2 to TRBJ2-7, with D possibly TRBD1 on 6 matching bases. The TCR originated in a woman in her thirties or forties in a cohort exposed to, infected with or recovered from COVID-19 (not recorded which). The sequencing input was PBMCs or T cells enriched from blood (not recorded which). CDR3 nucleotide sequence: TGTGCCAGCAGCTTAAACAGGGCATACGAGCAGTACTTC. Amino acids: CASSLNRAYEQYF. Looking up the rest from reference TRBV7-2 and TRBJ2-7 gives the full variable domain: GAGVSQSPSNKVTEKGKDVELRCDPISGHTALYWYRQSLGQGLEFLIYFQGNSAPDKSGLPSDRFSAERTGGSVSTLTIQRTQQEDSAVYLCASSLNRAYEQYFGPGTRLTVT.